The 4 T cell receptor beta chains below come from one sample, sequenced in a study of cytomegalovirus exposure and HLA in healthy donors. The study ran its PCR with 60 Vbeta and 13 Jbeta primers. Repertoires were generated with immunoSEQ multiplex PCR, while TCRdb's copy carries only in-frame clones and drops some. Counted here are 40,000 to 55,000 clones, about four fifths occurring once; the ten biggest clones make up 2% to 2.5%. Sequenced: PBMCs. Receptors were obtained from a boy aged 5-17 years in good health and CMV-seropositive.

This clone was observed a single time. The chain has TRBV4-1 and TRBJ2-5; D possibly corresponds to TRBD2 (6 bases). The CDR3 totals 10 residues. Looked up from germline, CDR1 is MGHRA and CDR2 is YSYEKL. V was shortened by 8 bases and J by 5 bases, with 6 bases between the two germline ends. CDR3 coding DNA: TGCGCCAGCCGGGGGGAGACCCAGTACTTC. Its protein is CASRGETQYF.

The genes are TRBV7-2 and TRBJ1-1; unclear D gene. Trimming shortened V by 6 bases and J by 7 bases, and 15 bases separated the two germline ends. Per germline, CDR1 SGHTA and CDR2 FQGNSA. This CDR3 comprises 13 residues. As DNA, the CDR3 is TGTGCCAGCAGTAAATCATGGGGAGGTGAAGCTTTCTTT. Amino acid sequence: CASSKSWGGEAFF.

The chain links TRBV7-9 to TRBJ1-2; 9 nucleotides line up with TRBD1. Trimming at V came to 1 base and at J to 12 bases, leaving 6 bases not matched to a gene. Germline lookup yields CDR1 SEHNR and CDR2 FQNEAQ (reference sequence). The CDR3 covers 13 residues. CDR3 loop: CASSLDGQGIHTF. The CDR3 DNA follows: TGTGCCAGCAGCTTAGACGGACAGGGGATTCACACCTTC. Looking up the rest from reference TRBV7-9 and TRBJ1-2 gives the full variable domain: DTGVSQNPRHKITKRGQNVTFRCDPISEHNRLYWYRQTLGQGPEFLTYFQNEAQLEKSRLLSDRFSAERPKGSFSTLEIQRTEQGDSAMYLCASSLDGQGIHTFGSGTRLTVV.

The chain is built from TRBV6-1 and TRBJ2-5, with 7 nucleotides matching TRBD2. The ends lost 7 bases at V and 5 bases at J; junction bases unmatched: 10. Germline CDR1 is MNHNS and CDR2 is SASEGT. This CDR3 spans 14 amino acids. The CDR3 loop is CASNRGGGSETQYF. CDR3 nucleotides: TGTGCCAGCAATCGGGGCGGGGGTTCGGAGACCCAGTACTTC.